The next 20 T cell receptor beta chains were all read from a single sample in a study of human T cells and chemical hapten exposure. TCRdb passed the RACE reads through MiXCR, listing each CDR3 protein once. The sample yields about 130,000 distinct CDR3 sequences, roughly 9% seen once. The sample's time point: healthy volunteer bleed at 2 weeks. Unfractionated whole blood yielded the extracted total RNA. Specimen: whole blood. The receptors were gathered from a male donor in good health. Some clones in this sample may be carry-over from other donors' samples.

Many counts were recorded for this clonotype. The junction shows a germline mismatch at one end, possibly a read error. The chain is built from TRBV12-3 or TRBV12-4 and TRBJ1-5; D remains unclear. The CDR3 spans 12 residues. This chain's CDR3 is CASSLGNQPQHF. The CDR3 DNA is TGTGCCAGCAGCTTAGGGAATCAGCCCCAGCATTTT.

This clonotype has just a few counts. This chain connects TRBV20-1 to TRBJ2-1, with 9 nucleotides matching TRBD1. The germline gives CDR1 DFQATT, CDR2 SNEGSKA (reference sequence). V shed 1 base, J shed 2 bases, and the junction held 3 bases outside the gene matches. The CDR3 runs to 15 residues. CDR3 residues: CSARGDRVPYNEQFF. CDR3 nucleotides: TGCAGTGCTAGAGGGGACAGGGTTCCCTACAATGAGCAGTTCTTC.

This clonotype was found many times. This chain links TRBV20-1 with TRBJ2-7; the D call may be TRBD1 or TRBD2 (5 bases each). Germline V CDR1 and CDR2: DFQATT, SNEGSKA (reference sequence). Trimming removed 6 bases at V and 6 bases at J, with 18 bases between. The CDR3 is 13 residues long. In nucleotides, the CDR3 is TGCAGTGCCCCGGGGCAGCGGAGGAGCGAGCAGTACTTC. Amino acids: CSAPGQRRSEQYF.

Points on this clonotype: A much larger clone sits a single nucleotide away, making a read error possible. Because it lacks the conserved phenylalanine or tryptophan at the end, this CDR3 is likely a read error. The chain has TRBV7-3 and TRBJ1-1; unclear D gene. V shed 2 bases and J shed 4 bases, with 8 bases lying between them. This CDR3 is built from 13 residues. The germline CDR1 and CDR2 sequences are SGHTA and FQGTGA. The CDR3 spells CASSLGLSTEAFL. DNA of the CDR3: TGTGCCAGCAGCTTAGGACTGAGCACTGAAGCTTTCCTT.

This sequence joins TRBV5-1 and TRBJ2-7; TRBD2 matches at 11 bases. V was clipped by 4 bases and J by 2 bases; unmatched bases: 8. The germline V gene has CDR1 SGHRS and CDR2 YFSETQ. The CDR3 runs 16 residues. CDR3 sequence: CASSPATSGTTYEQYF. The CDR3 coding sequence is TGCGCCAGCAGCCCAGCGACTAGCGGGACCACCTACGAGCAGTACTTC.

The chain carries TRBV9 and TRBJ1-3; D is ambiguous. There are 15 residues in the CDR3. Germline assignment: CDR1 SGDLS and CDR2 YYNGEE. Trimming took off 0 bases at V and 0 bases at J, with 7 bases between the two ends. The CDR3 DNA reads TGTGCCAGCAGCGTAGGGACGGCCTCTGGAAACACCATATATTTT. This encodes CASSVGTASGNTIYF.

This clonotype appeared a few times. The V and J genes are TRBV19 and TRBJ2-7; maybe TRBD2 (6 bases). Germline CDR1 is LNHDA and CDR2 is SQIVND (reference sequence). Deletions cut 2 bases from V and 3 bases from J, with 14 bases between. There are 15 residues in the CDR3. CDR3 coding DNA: TGTGCCAGTAGTATAAGGCTCGGGGGTGTCTACGAGCAGTACTTC. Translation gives CASSIRLGGVYEQYF.

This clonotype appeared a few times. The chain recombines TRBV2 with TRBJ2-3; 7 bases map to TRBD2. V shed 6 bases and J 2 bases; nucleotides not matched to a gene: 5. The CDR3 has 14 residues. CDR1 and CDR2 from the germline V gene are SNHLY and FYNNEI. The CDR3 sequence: CASSGTTHTDTQYF. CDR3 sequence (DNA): TGTGCCAGCAGCGGGACTACCCACACAGATACGCAGTATTTT.

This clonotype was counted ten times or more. Here the CDR3 reads CASGSPLSEQFF. The CDR3 coding sequence is TGTGCTAGTGGTTCCCCCCTGAGTGAGCAGTTCTTC. V is TRBV12-5 and J is TRBJ2-1; the D is unclear. Trimming cost V 4 bases and J 9 bases, with 10 bases left between them. This CDR3 region has 12 residues. Germline-derived CDR1 and CDR2 are LGHNT and FRNRAP.

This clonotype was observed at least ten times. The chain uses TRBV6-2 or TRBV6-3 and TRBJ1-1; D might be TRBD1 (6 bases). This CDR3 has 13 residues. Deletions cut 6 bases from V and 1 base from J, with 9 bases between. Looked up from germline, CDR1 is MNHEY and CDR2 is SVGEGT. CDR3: CASSETGNTEAFF. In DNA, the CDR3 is TGTGCCAGCAGCGAGACAGGGAACACTGAAGCTTTCTTT.

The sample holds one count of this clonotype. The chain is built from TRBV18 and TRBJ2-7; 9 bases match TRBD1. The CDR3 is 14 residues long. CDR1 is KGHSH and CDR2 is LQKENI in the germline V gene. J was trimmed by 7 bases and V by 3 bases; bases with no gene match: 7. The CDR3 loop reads CASSPGQGLNEQYF. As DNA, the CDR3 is TGTGCCAGCTCACCGGGACAGGGTCTGAATGAGCAGTACTTC.

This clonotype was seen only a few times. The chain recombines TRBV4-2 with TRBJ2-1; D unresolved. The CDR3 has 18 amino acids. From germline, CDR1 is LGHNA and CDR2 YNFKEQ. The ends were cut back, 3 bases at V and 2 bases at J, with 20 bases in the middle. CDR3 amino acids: CASSQMKAPGIPYNEQFF. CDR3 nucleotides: TGTGCCAGCAGCCAGATGAAGGCCCCGGGTATCCCCTACAATGAGCAGTTCTTC.

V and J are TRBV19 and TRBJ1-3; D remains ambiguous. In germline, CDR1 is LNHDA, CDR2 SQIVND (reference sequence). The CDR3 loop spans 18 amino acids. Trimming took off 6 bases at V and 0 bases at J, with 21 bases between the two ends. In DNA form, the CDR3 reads TGTGCCAGTAGGGGGAAGAGGACGGTCGTAACCTCTGGAAACACCATATATTTT. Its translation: CASRGKRTVVTSGNTIYF.

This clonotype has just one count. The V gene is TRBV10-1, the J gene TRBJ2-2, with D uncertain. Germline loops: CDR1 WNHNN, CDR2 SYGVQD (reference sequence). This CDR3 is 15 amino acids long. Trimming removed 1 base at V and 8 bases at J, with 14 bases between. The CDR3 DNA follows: TGCGCCAGCAGTGAGTACCGACTCAAGGCGGGGGAGCTGTTTTTT. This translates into CASSEYRLKAGELFF.

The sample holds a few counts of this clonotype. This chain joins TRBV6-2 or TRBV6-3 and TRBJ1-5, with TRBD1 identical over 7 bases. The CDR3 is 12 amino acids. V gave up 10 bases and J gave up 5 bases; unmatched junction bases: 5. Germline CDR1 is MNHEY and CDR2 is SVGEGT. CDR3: CAIRDRDQPQHF. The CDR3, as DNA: TGTGCCATCCGGGACAGAGATCAGCCCCAGCATTTT.

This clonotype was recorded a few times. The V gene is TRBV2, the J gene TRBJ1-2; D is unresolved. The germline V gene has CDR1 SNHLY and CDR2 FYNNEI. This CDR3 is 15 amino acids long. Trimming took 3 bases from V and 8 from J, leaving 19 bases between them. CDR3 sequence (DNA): TGTGCCAGCAGTGATCTTCGCGAGCACCCTCTCGGCTACACCTTC. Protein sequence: CASSDLREHPLGYTF.

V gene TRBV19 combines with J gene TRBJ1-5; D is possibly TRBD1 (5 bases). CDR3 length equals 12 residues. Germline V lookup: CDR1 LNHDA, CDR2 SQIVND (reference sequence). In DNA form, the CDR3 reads TGTGGCGGGGGGTCGGGCAATCAGCCCCAGCATTTT. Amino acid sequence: CGGGSGNQPQHF.

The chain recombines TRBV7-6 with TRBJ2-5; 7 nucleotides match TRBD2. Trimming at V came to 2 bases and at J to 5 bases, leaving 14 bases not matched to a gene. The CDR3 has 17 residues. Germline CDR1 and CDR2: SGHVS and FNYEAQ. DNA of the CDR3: TGTGCCAGCAGCTTAAAAAGGGGAGGGATTCCCGGCGAGACCCAGTACTTC. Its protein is CASSLKRGGIPGETQYF.

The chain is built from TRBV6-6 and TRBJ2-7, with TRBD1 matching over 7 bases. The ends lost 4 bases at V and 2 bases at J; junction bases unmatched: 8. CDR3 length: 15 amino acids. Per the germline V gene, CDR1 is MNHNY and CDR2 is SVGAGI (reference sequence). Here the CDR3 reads CASSSDRDIPYEQYF. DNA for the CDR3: TGTGCCAGCAGTTCCGACAGGGATATACCCTACGAGCAGTACTTC.

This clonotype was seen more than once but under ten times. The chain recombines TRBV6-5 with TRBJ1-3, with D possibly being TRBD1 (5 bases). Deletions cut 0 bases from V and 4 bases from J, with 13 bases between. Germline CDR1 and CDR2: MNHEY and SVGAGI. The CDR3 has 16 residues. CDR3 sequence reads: CASSYSEMTAGNTIYF. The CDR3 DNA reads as TGTGCCAGCAGTTACTCTGAGATGACAGCCGGAAACACCATATATTTT.